Following are 32 T cell receptor beta chains from one sample sequenced in a study of shared clonotypes between healthy human individuals. In the naive CD8 group, cells lacked CD45RO and were positively selected for CCR7, so terminally differentiated effector memory CD45RA+ cells were left out. Sequenced by immunoSEQ multiplex PCR; TCRdb stores in-frame clones only, minus some. Of some 580,000 clones listed, about 98% were seen once; the top ten hold 0.3%. What was sequenced was naive CD8+ T cells sorted from blood. Receptors originate from a man aged 25-40 years in good health.

The chain uses TRBV7-6 and TRBJ2-2, with a weak D call TRBD2 (6 bases). The germline V and J ends were trimmed by 6 bases and 6 bases, with 17 bases remaining between them. The CDR3 runs to 15 residues. Germline assignment: CDR1 SGHVS and CDR2 FNYEAQ. CDR3 residues: CASRVEAGGAGELFF. The CDR3 bases are TGTGCCAGCAGAGTCGAGGCCGGCGGGGCCGGGGAGCTGTTTTTT.

This chain's CDR3 is CAIRDSTYEQYF. DNA for the CDR3: TGTGCCATCAGGGACAGCACCTACGAGCAGTACTTC. The V gene is TRBV10-3, the J gene TRBJ2-7; tentatively, D is TRBD1 (6 bases). V was cut by 6 bases and J by 2 bases, with 8 bases left in between. CDR3 length equals 12 residues. From germline, CDR1 is ENHRY and CDR2 SYGVKD.

The chain couples TRBV27 to TRBJ2-1, with D perhaps being TRBD1 or TRBD2 (5 bases each). The CDR3 loop spans 12 amino acids. V was cut by 6 bases and J by 6 bases, with 9 bases left in between. The germline V gene has CDR1 MNHEY and CDR2 SMNVEV (reference sequence). The CDR3 sequence is CASSARGNEQFF. In DNA, the CDR3 is TGTGCCAGCAGCGCGAGGGGCAATGAGCAGTTCTTC.

This sequence joins TRBV30 and TRBJ2-1, with D maybe TRBD2 (6 bases). From germline, CDR1 is GTSNPN and CDR2 SVGIG (reference sequence). Trimming cost V 4 bases and J 9 bases, with 16 bases left between them. This CDR3 has 13 residues. The CDR3 loop reads CAWNGGAVVEQFF. The CDR3 DNA sequence: TGTGCCTGGAACGGGGGAGCAGTGGTTGAGCAGTTCTTC.

The V and J genes are TRBV5-5 and TRBJ2-7; TRBD2 agrees at 7 bases. Germline loops: CDR1 SGHKS, CDR2 YYEKEE (reference sequence). CDR3 length: 15 residues. Trimming at V came to 4 bases and at J to 5 bases, leaving 12 bases not matched to a gene. CDR3: CASSATWGGIHEQYF. DNA for the CDR3: TGTGCCAGCAGCGCCACGTGGGGGGGTATCCACGAGCAGTACTTC.

The chain couples TRBV11-3 to TRBJ2-1, with D tentatively TRBD1 or TRBD2 (5 bases each). CDR1 SGHNT and CDR2 YENEEA come from the germline V gene. The CDR3 runs to 14 residues. Trimming shortened V by 8 bases and J by 5 bases, and 16 bases separated the two germline ends. CDR3 in amino acids: CASSGRVDNNEQFF. CDR3 nucleotide sequence: TGTGCCAGCTCCGGGCGGGTGGACAACAATGAGCAGTTCTTC.

The chain uses TRBV9 and TRBJ2-3, with 10 bases fitting TRBD2. Per germline, CDR1 SGDLS and CDR2 YYNGEE. The V gene end was trimmed by 3 bases and the J gene end by 4 bases; junction bases not matched to a gene: 11. The CDR3 runs to 17 residues. CDR3 DNA sequence: TGTGCCAGCAGCGATTCGACCGGGACTAGCGAACCAGATACGCAGTATTTT. Translating gives CASSDSTGTSEPDTQYF.

The chain recombines TRBV7-9 with TRBJ2-2; D may be TRBD1 (6 bases). Germline loops: CDR1 SEHNR, CDR2 FQNEAQ (reference sequence). The CDR3 contains 12 residues. The V gene lost 5 bases and the J gene lost 6 bases, with 7 bases spanning the gap. As DNA, the CDR3 is TGTGCCAGCAGCACAGGGCCCGGGGAGCTGTTTTTT. This sequence encodes CASSTGPGELFF.

Comments on this clone: This likely comes from a read error, as the CDR3 has no conserved phenylalanine or tryptophan at its end. The DNA is omitted, as the CDR3 cannot be located on it reliably, and the CDR3 follows TCRdb's listing. The chain links TRBV6-1 to TRBJ2-7; the table's D call TRBD1 went unverified against the DNA. CDR1 and CDR2 from the germline V gene are MNHNS and SASEGT. Ends included, the CDR3 has 14 residues. The CDR3 is CASSEASSASQGSI.

The gene calls are TRBV7-8 and TRBJ2-7; 9 nucleotides match TRBD2. The germline CDR1 and CDR2 sequences are SGHVS and FQNEAQ. The length of the CDR3 is 13 residues. V was pared by 4 bases and J by 6 bases, with 4 bases of the junction left unmatched. CDR3 region: CASSSGTSSEQYF. The DNA of the CDR3 is TGTGCCAGCAGCTCCGGGACTAGCTCCGAGCAGTACTTC.

The rearrangement uses TRBV9 and TRBJ1-2; 8 bases are shared with TRBD1. The ends lost 0 bases at V and 5 bases at J; junction bases unmatched: 6. Germline V gives CDR1 SGDLS, CDR2 YYNGEE. This CDR3 is built from 15 residues. CDR3 coding DNA: TGTGCCAGCAGCGTAGCCAGAGACAGGGGATATGGCTACACCTTC. It specifies CASSVARDRGYGYTF.

The CDR3 spells CASSLRDRSYEQYF. As DNA, the CDR3 is TGTGCCAGCAGCCTCCGGGACCGCTCCTACGAGCAGTACTTC. The chain employs TRBV5-5 and TRBJ2-7; D assignment may be TRBD1 or TRBD2 (5 bases each). This CDR3 contains 14 residues. Per germline, CDR1 SGHKS and CDR2 YYEKEE (reference sequence). Trimming stripped 4 bases from V and 0 bases from J, with 11 bases between.

DNA of the CDR3: TGTGCCAGCTCACCGTACAGCGGGAGGTCTTCAGATACGCAGTATTTT. The encoded protein is CASSPYSGRSSDTQYF. This chain uses TRBV18 with TRBJ2-3, with 9 positions matching TRBD2. The V and J ends lost 3 bases and 4 bases, in that order; junction bases with no gene match: 8. Germline assignment: CDR1 KGHSH and CDR2 LQKENI. The CDR3 has 16 amino acids.

The genes are TRBV4-1 and TRBJ1-5; D gene ambiguous. V dropped 4 bases and J dropped 1 base, with 14 bases sitting between them. Germline values: CDR1 MGHRA, CDR2 YSYEKL. The length of the CDR3 is 16 residues. The CDR3 bases are TGCGCCAGCAGCCCGGAGGTAGGGATCAGCAATCAGCCCCAGCATTTT. Translating gives CASSPEVGISNQPQHF.

The rearrangement uses TRBV27 and TRBJ1-4; D may be TRBD1 (5 bases). CDR3 length: 14 residues. V was shortened by 1 base and J by 6 bases, with 9 bases between the two germline ends. Germline-derived CDR1 and CDR2 are MNHEY and SMNVEV (reference sequence). CDR3 sequence: CASSLLGVDEKLFF. The CDR3 DNA sequence: TGTGCCAGCAGTTTATTGGGGGTTGATGAAAAACTGTTTTTT.

The rearrangement joins TRBV2 to TRBJ2-7, with a possible D match to TRBD2 (6 bases). Germline-derived CDR1 and CDR2 are SNHLY and FYNNEI. V gave up 7 bases and J gave up 7 bases, with 17 bases separating them. This CDR3 is built from 13 residues. Written as DNA, the CDR3 is TGTGCCAGCATTAGGAGGGGTTCGCGGGAGCAGTACTTC. It translates to CASIRRGSREQYF.

This sequence joins TRBV7-2 and TRBJ2-7; D may be TRBD1 (6 bases). CDR1 SGHTA and CDR2 FQGNSA come from the germline V gene. This CDR3 is 16 amino acids long. V was trimmed by 6 bases and J by 5 bases, leaving 23 bases between them. CDR3 in amino acids: CASSLTTGTTADEQYF. The CDR3 nucleotides are TGTGCCAGCAGTTTAACTACCGGGACAACGGCCGACGAGCAGTACTTC.

The V call is TRBV7-3, the J call TRBJ2-3; tentatively, D is TRBD1 (6 bases). The V end lost 5 bases, the J end lost 0 bases, and 15 bases lay between the germline ends. CDR3 length: 16 amino acids. Germline CDR1 is SGHTA and CDR2 is FQGTGA. This chain's CDR3 is CASSPRGGESTDTQYF. The CDR3 DNA follows: TGTGCCAGCAGCCCCCGTGGGGGCGAAAGCACAGATACGCAGTATTTT.

The chain combines TRBV7-8 with TRBJ2-2; D gene uncertain. The ends were cut back, 7 bases at V and 6 bases at J, with 6 bases in the middle. The CDR3 has 11 amino acids. The V gene's germline CDR1 is SGHVS and CDR2 FQNEAQ. CDR3 residues: CASIQAGELFF. The CDR3 DNA reads as TGTGCCAGCATTCAGGCCGGGGAGCTGTTTTTT.

The chain joins TRBV7-8 to TRBJ2-3; 12 bases agree with TRBD2. The germline V gene encodes CDR1 SGHVS and CDR2 FQNEAQ. CDR3 length: 19 amino acids. V shed 1 base, J shed 4 bases, and the junction held 12 bases outside the gene matches. CDR3 residues: CASSLVVGLAGGRADTQYF. The CDR3 nucleotides read TGTGCCAGCAGCTTAGTGGTCGGGCTAGCGGGAGGGCGAGCAGATACGCAGTATTTT.

This chain connects TRBV10-3 to TRBJ2-5, with 10 bases lining up with TRBD1. The CDR3 spans 19 residues. V trimming: 3 bases; J trimming: 2 bases; junction bases outside the gene matches: 15. Germline CDR1 is ENHRY and CDR2 is SYGVKD. CDR3 nucleotides: TGTGCCATCAGTGAACACGACAGGGGGCGGACCTTCCCTCAAGAGACCCAGTACTTC. Translating gives CAISEHDRGRTFPQETQYF.

The chain carries TRBV5-4 and TRBJ2-7; 7 nucleotides line up with TRBD1. The CDR3 sequence is 14 residues long. Germline values: CDR1 SGHNT, CDR2 YYREEE (reference sequence). V shed 5 bases, J shed 5 bases, and the junction held 10 bases outside the gene matches. CDR3 nucleotide sequence: TGTGCCAGCAGTCTCAAGGGGGCGGTCCACGAGCAGTACTTC. Protein: CASSLKGAVHEQYF.

The V gene is TRBV9, the J gene TRBJ2-3; 7 bases fit TRBD1. This CDR3 spans 15 amino acids. The junction had 7 bases not matched to a gene; V was cut back by 4 bases and J by 2 bases. Germline lookup yields CDR1 SGDLS and CDR2 YYNGEE. The CDR3 region is CASSSTGFSTDTQYF. The CDR3 DNA sequence: TGTGCCAGCAGCTCGACAGGGTTTTCCACAGATACGCAGTATTTT.

This clone was picked up one time. The chain recombines TRBV2 with TRBJ2-3; TRBD2 agrees at 7 bases. The CDR3 consists of 18 residues. CDR1 SNHLY and CDR2 FYNNEI come from the germline V gene. The V segment lost 0 bases and the J segment 6 bases; nucleotides outside the gene matches: 15. In DNA, the CDR3 is TGTGCCAGCAGTGAAGCTCCAAGACTAGCCTCACGAGTGGATACGCAGTATTTT. It encodes CASSEAPRLASRVDTQYF.

The gene calls are TRBV7-6 and TRBJ1-1, with TRBD1 matching 7 bases. The CDR3 totals 17 residues. V lost 2 bases, J lost 4 bases, and 13 bases stayed unmatched. Germline values: CDR1 SGHVS, CDR2 FNYEAQ. As DNA, the CDR3 is TGTGCCAGCAGCTTAAAGATCGCAGGGGGGTCGCTCACTGAAGCTTTCTTT. Translation: CASSLKIAGGSLTEAFF.

To note about this clone: An end of the junction differs from the germline gene, which may be a read error. The V and J genes are TRBV10-3 and TRBJ2-1; D may be TRBD2 (6 bases). The germline V gene encodes CDR1 ENHRY and CDR2 SYGVKD. The CDR3 consists of 13 residues. This CDR3 is CAISESLEGRRIF. DNA for the CDR3: TGTGCCATCAGTGAGTCGTTGGAGGGGCGACGTATCTTC.

The genes are TRBV18 and TRBJ2-7, with 7 bases that match TRBD2. Germline loops: CDR1 KGHSH, CDR2 LQKENI. The V gene end was trimmed by 3 bases and the J gene end by 0 bases; junction bases not matched to a gene: 11. The CDR3 sequence is 17 residues long. DNA of the CDR3: TGTGCCAGCTCACCTCCTCCCGGGACTAAACTCTCCTACGAGCAGTACTTC. It codes for CASSPPPGTKLSYEQYF.

As regards this clone: This specimen includes other DNA sequences encoding the same CDR3. This chain joins TRBV7-9 and TRBJ2-7, with D tentatively TRBD2 (6 bases). Trimming pared 5 bases from V and 1 base from J, leaving 9 bases between. CDR1 and CDR2 (germline): SEHNR, FQNEAQ (reference sequence). This CDR3 spans 13 amino acids. The CDR3 is CASSPTSSYEQYF. CDR3 sequence (DNA): TGTGCCAGCAGCCCGACTAGTTCCTACGAGCAGTACTTC.

This clone showed up just a few times. The chain is built from TRBV4-1 and TRBJ2-7, with D tentatively TRBD1 (5 bases). Trimming stripped 1 base from V and 3 bases from J, with 22 bases between. Germline V gene lookup returns CDR1 MGHRA and CDR2 YSYEKL. This CDR3 has 18 amino acids. CDR3 residues: CASSQGHAPRVGDYEQYF. The CDR3 coding sequence is TGCGCCAGCAGCCAAGGACACGCTCCCAGGGTAGGAGACTACGAGCAGTACTTC.

The chain links TRBV4-1 to TRBJ2-7; 9 bases fit TRBD2. The CDR3 has 17 amino acids. Germline CDR1 MGHRA, CDR2 YSYEKL. The V and J ends lost 5 bases and 0 bases, in that order; junction bases with no gene match: 11. The CDR3 loop is CASSLEGAGGSSYEQYF. CDR3 bases: TGCGCCAGCAGCTTAGAGGGGGCGGGAGGGAGCTCCTACGAGCAGTACTTC.

V and J are TRBV21-1 and TRBJ2-5; no check of the table's D call, TRBD2, against the DNA was made. TRBV21-1 is reported as a pseudogene. The CDR3 is 17 amino acids. CDR3: CASSKKKAGGNQETQYF. The CDR3 nucleotides are TGTGCCAGCAGCAAAAAAAAGGCCGGCGGCAACCAAGAGACCCAGTACTTC.

In this sample, this clone turned up once. The chain has TRBV28 and TRBJ2-3; D is ambiguous. Germline V CDR1 and CDR2: MDHEN, SYDVKM. This CDR3 has 13 residues. Deletions cut 7 bases from V and 8 bases from J, with 16 bases between. The CDR3 protein is CASTQRSFGTQYF. CDR3 DNA sequence: TGTGCCAGCACCCAGCGTAGTTTCGGTACGCAGTATTTT.